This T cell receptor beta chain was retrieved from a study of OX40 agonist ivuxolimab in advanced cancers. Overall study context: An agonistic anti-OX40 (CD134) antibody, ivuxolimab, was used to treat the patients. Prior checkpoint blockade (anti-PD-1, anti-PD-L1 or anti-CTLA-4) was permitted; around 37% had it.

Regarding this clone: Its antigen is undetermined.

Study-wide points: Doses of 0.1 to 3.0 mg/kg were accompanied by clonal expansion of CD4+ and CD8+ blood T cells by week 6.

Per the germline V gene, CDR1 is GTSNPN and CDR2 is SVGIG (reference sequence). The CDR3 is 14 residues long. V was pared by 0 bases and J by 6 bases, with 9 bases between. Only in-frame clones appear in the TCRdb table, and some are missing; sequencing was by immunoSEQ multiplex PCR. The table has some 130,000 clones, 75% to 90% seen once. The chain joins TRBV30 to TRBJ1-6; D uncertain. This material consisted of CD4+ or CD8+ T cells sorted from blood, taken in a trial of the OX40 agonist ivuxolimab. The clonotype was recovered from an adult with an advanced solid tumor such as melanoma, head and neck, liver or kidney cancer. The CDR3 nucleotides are TGTGCCTGGAGTGTTGTGGATTTTAATTCACCCCTCCACTTT. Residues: CAWSVVDFNSPLHF.